One sample yielded the 28 T cell receptor beta chains listed below, sequenced in a study of CD8 T cells in ankylosing spondylitis. Study-level findings and limits: For ankylosing spondylitis blood, a TCR beta motif of fewer than 10 highly homologous variants appeared characteristic.

One entry per CDR3 protein results from TCRdb running MiXCR on the 5' RACE reads. The data contain around 490,000 distinct CDR3 sequences, about 5.4% of them singletons. Their antigens remain unidentified. Material: blood, either unsorted or a sorted T cell fraction (not recorded which). Every receptor here comes from a male donor with ankylosing spondylitis.

The table lists this clonotype with a few counts. The CDR3 sequence: CASSMHPGEKLFF. CDR3 DNA: TGTGCCAGCAGCATGCACCCTGGTGAAAAACTGTTTTTT. This chain joins TRBV4-2 and TRBJ1-4; no firm D call. CDR1 is LGHNA, CDR2 YNFKEQ, per germline. Trimming cost V 5 bases and J 7 bases, with 11 bases left between them. The CDR3 loop spans 13 amino acids.

This clonotype was recorded a few times. This rearrangement joins TRBV7-8 to TRBJ2-7, with D possibly matching TRBD2 (6 bases). V lost 5 bases, J lost 4 bases, and 33 bases lay in between. The germline CDR1 and CDR2 sequences are SGHVS and FQNEAQ. The CDR3 has 20 amino acids. This chain's CDR3 is CASSLERGPGRKRTTYEQYF. CDR3 in DNA: TGTGCCAGCAGCCTCGAAAGAGGTCCAGGGAGGAAGCGGACTACATACGAGCAGTACTTC.

This clonotype was detected ten times or more. The CDR3 nucleotides are TGTGCCAGCAGTTTCGGGACAGGGGGCTATGGCACTGAAGCTTTCTTT. Amino acids: CASSFGTGGYGTEAFF. This chain joins TRBV28 and TRBJ1-1; 12 bases line up with TRBD1. The CDR3 has 16 amino acids. The V segment lost 3 bases and the J segment 4 bases; nucleotides outside the gene matches: 6. The V gene's germline CDR1 is MDHEN and CDR2 SYDVKM.

This clonotype was seen at least ten times. This chain links TRBV5-1 with TRBJ2-5; 8 nucleotides match TRBD2. This CDR3 region has 15 residues. With 2 bases clipped from V and 7 bases from J, the junction kept 10 bases outside the gene matches. Germline-derived CDR1 and CDR2 are SGHRS and YFSETQ. Here the CDR3 reads CASSLGLANEGTQYF. The CDR3 bases are TGCGCCAGCAGCTTAGGACTAGCAAACGAAGGGACCCAGTACTTC.

In this sample, this clonotype turned up many times. The rearrangement links TRBV28 to TRBJ2-7; D possibly uses TRBD1 or TRBD2 (5 bases each). V was pared by 6 bases and J by 9 bases, with 15 bases between. This CDR3 is 12 amino acids long. Germline V CDR1 and CDR2: MDHEN, SYDVKM. The CDR3 spells CASSEGWQRQYF. CDR3 DNA: TGTGCCAGCAGCGAGGGGTGGCAGCGGCAGTACTTC.

This clonotype was picked up a small number of times. The chain links TRBV7-3 to TRBJ2-3, with 7 bases aligning to TRBD2. CDR1 and CDR2 (germline): SGHTA, FQGTGA. Trimming took 3 bases from V and 5 from J; bases not matched to a gene: 5. CDR3 size: 14 residues. The chain's CDR3 is CASSFSPGGDTQYF. CDR3 sequence (DNA): TGTGCCAGCAGCTTTTCCCCGGGGGGAGATACGCAGTATTTT.

This clonotype was found many times. Here the CDR3 reads CAISESKTKTYEQYF. The CDR3 nucleotides read TGTGCCATCAGTGAGTCGAAAACAAAAACCTACGAGCAGTACTTC. V is TRBV10-3 and J is TRBJ2-7; the D is unclear. Trimming shortened V by 0 bases and J by 2 bases, and 11 bases separated the two germline ends. Germline CDR1 and CDR2: ENHRY and SYGVKD. This CDR3 region has 15 residues.

This clonotype was seen repeatedly, ten times or more. The chain has TRBV5-1 and TRBJ1-1; weak D call: TRBD1 (6 bases). CDR1 and CDR2 (germline): SGHRS, YFSETQ. Trimming removed 4 bases at V and 1 base at J, with 14 bases between. The CDR3 loop spans 15 amino acids. The DNA of the CDR3 is TGCGCCAGCAGCATAATGACAGGAACGAACACTGAAGCTTTCTTT. Protein: CASSIMTGTNTEAFF.

With regard to this clonotype: A read error is possible here, since a much larger clone lies one base away. Here the CDR3 omits its conserved ending phenylalanine or tryptophan, so a read error is the likely source. V and J are TRBV10-3 and TRBJ2-3, with 8 bases identical to TRBD2. The CDR3 loop spans 14 amino acids. The junction had 9 bases not matched to a gene; V was cut back by 8 bases and J by 5 bases. Germline V CDR1 and CDR2: ENHRY, SYGVKD. The CDR3 protein is CAIGPGREGDTQYI. As DNA, the CDR3 is TGTGCCATCGGGCCCGGGAGGGAGGGAGATACGCAGTATATT.

The chain combines TRBV6-1 with TRBJ1-4, with D perhaps TRBD1 (6 bases). The CDR3 spans 14 residues. Germline V gene data show CDR1 as MNHNS and CDR2 as SASEGT. V was cut by 4 bases and J by 5 bases, with 11 bases left in between. CDR3 coding DNA: TGTGCCAGCAGTGCACAGGGCAGAAATGAAAAACTGTTTTTT. It codes for CASSAQGRNEKLFF.

There are many counts of this clonotype. CDR3 amino acids: CASSVGRKETQYF. CDR3 DNA sequence: TGTGCCAGCAGCGTAGGACGTAAAGAGACCCAGTACTTC. The chain has TRBV9 and TRBJ2-5; no firm D call. With 0 bases removed from V and 3 bases from J, the gap between germline ends came to 6 bases. CDR1 and CDR2 from the germline V gene are SGDLS and YYNGEE. This CDR3 contains 13 residues.

The chain combines TRBV7-6 with TRBJ2-1; D gene unclear. Trimming removed 1 base from V and 3 bases from J, with 10 bases in between. CDR3 length: 15 amino acids. The V gene's germline CDR1 is SGHVS and CDR2 FNYEAQ. DNA of the CDR3: TGTGCCAGCAGCTTAGAGTTCTCCATCTACAATGAGCAGTTCTTC. Protein sequence: CASSLEFSIYNEQFF. The complete variable domain, with remaining parts taken from reference TRBV7-6 and TRBJ2-1, reads GAGVSQSPRYKVTKRGQDVALRCDPISGHVSLYWYRQALGQGPEFLTYFNYEAQQDKSGLPNDRFSAERPEGSISTLTIQRTEQRDSAMYRCASSLEFSIYNEQFFGPGTRLTVL.

In this sample, this clonotype turned up many times. The rearrangement uses TRBV28 and TRBJ1-2; D remains unclear. Germline loops: CDR1 MDHEN, CDR2 SYDVKM. V gave up 8 bases and J gave up 4 bases, with 11 bases separating them. The length of the CDR3 is 12 residues. The DNA of the CDR3 is TGTGCCAGCTTCGCATGGGGCTATGGCTACACCTTC. Translated: CASFAWGYGYTF.

This clonotype showed up many times. The genes are TRBV5-1 and TRBJ2-7, with TRBD2 matching over 9 bases. Unmatched junction bases numbered 10, after V lost 1 base and J lost 5 bases. This CDR3 is 16 amino acids long. Germline CDR1 reads SGHRS; CDR2 reads YFSETQ. CDR3 in amino acids: CASSLTIAGVEHEQYF. The CDR3 DNA is TGCGCCAGCAGCTTGACGATAGCGGGAGTCGAACACGAGCAGTACTTC.

This clonotype was detected ten times or more. The CDR3 nucleotides read TGTGCCAGCAGCTTAGTGGCGGGAGGCTTTCTTGAGCAGTTCTTC. Protein: CASSLVAGGFLEQFF. This sequence joins TRBV7-2 and TRBJ2-1, with 8 bases identical to TRBD2. The CDR3 consists of 15 residues. Germline V gives CDR1 SGHTA, CDR2 FQGNSA. J lost 9 bases, V lost 1 base, and 8 bases had no gene match. The full variable domain, in which reference TRBV7-2 and TRBJ2-1 provide the parts outside the CDR3, is GAGVSQSPSNKVTEKGKDVELRCDPISGHTALYWYRQSLGQGLEFLIYFQGNSAPDKSGLPSDRFSAERTGGSVSTLTIQRTQQEDSAVYLCASSLVAGGFLEQFFGPGTRLTVL.

This clonotype was counted ten times or more. This chain connects TRBV29-1 to TRBJ1-1; D not resolved. Trimming removed 4 bases at V and 5 bases at J, with 11 bases between. This CDR3 has 12 residues. Germline V CDR1 and CDR2: SQVTM, ANQGSEA. The CDR3 DNA follows: TGCAGCGTTGCGAAGGGAAGTACTGAAGCTTTCTTT. It translates to CSVAKGSTEAFF.

There are many counts of this clonotype. This CDR3 reads CATTRGWDTEAFF. In DNA form, the CDR3 reads TGTGCCACTACGCGAGGATGGGACACTGAAGCTTTCTTT. V gene TRBV15 combines with J gene TRBJ1-1; D is unclear. The V gene lost 9 bases and the J gene lost 3 bases, with 14 bases spanning the gap. This CDR3 has 13 amino acids. CDR1 and CDR2 (germline): LNHNV, YYDKDF (reference sequence).

The rearrangement links TRBV5-5 to TRBJ1-5; D not certain. V gave up 1 base and J gave up 7 bases, with 15 bases separating them. This CDR3 is 15 amino acids long. CDR1 is SGHKS and CDR2 is YYEKEE in the germline V gene (reference sequence). CDR3 sequence reads: CASSLLAAGGQPQHF. CDR3 coding DNA: TGTGCCAGCAGCTTGTTGGCGGCAGGAGGGCAGCCCCAGCATTTT.

This clonotype was seen many times. The V and J genes are TRBV5-1 and TRBJ2-7; 11 nucleotides match TRBD1. Germline-derived CDR1 and CDR2 are SGHRS and YFSETQ. Trimming at V came to 5 bases and at J to 7 bases, leaving 11 bases not matched to a gene. The CDR3 totals 15 residues. CDR3 residues: CASSRTGGLWKEQYF. The CDR3 DNA sequence: TGCGCCAGCAGTCGGACAGGGGGCCTTTGGAAGGAGCAGTACTTC.

This clonotype was detected many times. V usage is TRBV7-9 and J usage is TRBJ2-1; TRBD2 agrees at 9 bases. Germline loops: CDR1 SEHNR, CDR2 FQNEAQ (reference sequence). CDR3 length: 14 residues. V trimming: 5 bases; J trimming: 5 bases; junction bases outside the gene matches: 4. Here the CDR3 DNA reads TGTGCCAGCAGCCCCACTAGCGGGCACAATGAGCAGTTCTTC. This gives the protein CASSPTSGHNEQFF.

This clonotype was counted many times. This rearrangement joins TRBV7-8 to TRBJ2-2; D is perhaps TRBD2 (6 bases). Germline values: CDR1 SGHVS, CDR2 FQNEAQ. The CDR3 is 16 amino acids. V was clipped by 2 bases and J by 7 bases, with 17 bases between them. For the CDR3, the DNA is TGTGCCAGCAGCTTACGGGATTTGGGGGAGGTCGGGGAGCTGTTTTTT. Amino acid sequence: CASSLRDLGEVGELFF.

The rearrangement joins TRBV6-2 or TRBV6-3 to TRBJ2-1, with 14 bases aligning to TRBD2. Germline CDR1 and CDR2: MNHEY and SVGEGT. CDR3 size: 16 residues. Trimming at V came to 4 bases and at J to 7 bases, leaving 6 bases not matched to a gene. CDR3 region: CASSFGLAGGLNEQFF. The CDR3 DNA reads as TGTGCCAGCAGTTTCGGACTAGCGGGAGGACTAAATGAGCAGTTCTTC.

J is TRBJ2-1 and V is TRBV20-1; D unresolved. The CDR3 runs to 14 residues. Trimming took off 3 bases at V and 4 bases at J, with 13 bases between the two ends. Looked up from germline, CDR1 is DFQATT and CDR2 is SNEGSKA (reference sequence). CDR3 region: CSASTFLTYNEQFF. The CDR3 DNA follows: TGCAGTGCTAGCACCTTCTTGACGTACAATGAGCAGTTCTTC.

There are many counts of this clonotype. The rearrangement links TRBV24-1 to TRBJ1-2; D remains ambiguous. This CDR3 has 14 residues. V lost 7 bases to trimming and J lost 4 bases, with 15 bases between them. Germline lookup yields CDR1 KGHDR and CDR2 SFDVKD. The CDR3 loop reads CATRATEDGYGYTF. CDR3 nucleotides: TGTGCCACCAGGGCTACCGAAGACGGCTATGGCTACACCTTC.

This clonotype has at least ten counts. V and J are TRBV20-1 and TRBJ1-1, with D possibly matching TRBD1 (5 bases). This CDR3 contains 13 residues. V lost 6 bases and J lost 6, with 17 bases in between. Germline V gene lookup returns CDR1 DFQATT and CDR2 SNEGSKA (reference sequence). In nucleotides, the CDR3 is TGCAGTGCCGTTGACAGCCGCGCGGCTGAAGCTTTCTTT. Translated: CSAVDSRAAEAFF.

The table lists this clonotype with many counts. The chain carries TRBV13 and TRBJ2-2; 15 bases align to TRBD2. With V trimmed by 5 bases and J by 10 bases, 8 bases remained unmatched. This CDR3 has 16 amino acids. Germline V gene data show CDR1 as PRHDT and CDR2 as FYEKMQ (reference sequence). The CDR3 DNA follows: TGTGCCAGCAGCCCCCGGACTAGCGGGAGGGCCCTGGAGCTGTTTTTT. This encodes CASSPRTSGRALELFF.

The J gene is TRBJ2-3, the V gene TRBV7-9; 9 positions agree with TRBD2. This CDR3 has 16 amino acids. With V trimmed by 5 bases and J by 7 bases, 13 bases remained unmatched. Germline V gene lookup returns CDR1 SEHNR and CDR2 FQNEAQ (reference sequence). The CDR3 coding sequence is TGTGCCAGCAGCCCTCAGGCGAGCGGGGGGTCGAATACGCAGTATTTT. Encoded protein: CASSPQASGGSNTQYF.

The rearrangement uses TRBV11-2 and TRBJ2-1; TRBD2 matches 10 bases. The germline gives CDR1 SGHAT, CDR2 FQNNGV. The CDR3 covers 19 residues. J was trimmed by 5 bases and V by 3 bases; bases with no gene match: 16. For the CDR3, the DNA is TGTGCCAGCAGCTTTAGAGGCCCGGCTAGCGGGAGTTCTCACAATGAGCAGTTCTTC. Its translation: CASSFRGPASGSSHNEQFF.